The 14 T cell receptor beta chains presented below share a single source sample, sequenced in a study of shared clonotypes between healthy human individuals. Terminally differentiated effector memory CD45RA+ cells were excluded from the naive CD8 cells, which were CD45RO-negative and positively selected for CCR7. The table came from immunoSEQ multiplex PCR; TCRdb's copy has only in-frame clones and leaves some out. The sample includes about 800,000 clones, around 96% seen only once; the top ten take less than 0.3%. The specimen sequenced was naive CD8+ T cells sorted from blood. The source is a man younger than 45 in good health.

Details on this clone: Other nucleotide sequences from this sample produce the same CDR3. This chain links TRBV7-9 with TRBJ2-7; 7 bases are shared with TRBD1. The CDR3 extends over 12 amino acids. Per the germline V gene, CDR1 is SEHNR and CDR2 is FQNEAQ (reference sequence). After removal of 3 bases from V and 4 bases from J, the junction contained 0 bases not matched to a gene. The CDR3 sequence: CASSLTGYEQYF. In DNA, the CDR3 is TGTGCCAGCAGCTTGACAGGGTACGAGCAGTACTTC.

This chain links TRBV11-2 with TRBJ2-1, with 10 bases matching TRBD2. The CDR3 has 17 residues. Germline CDR1 reads SGHAT; CDR2 reads FQNNGV. J was trimmed by 8 bases and V by 2 bases; bases with no gene match: 12. In DNA form, the CDR3 reads TGTGCCAGCAGCTTAAGCGTGACCCTAGCGGGAGAGGATGAGCAGTTCTTC. Amino acids: CASSLSVTLAGEDEQFF.

The chain couples TRBV13 to TRBJ2-1; 8 bases are shared with TRBD1. Trimming removed 5 bases from V and 6 bases from J; junction bases left unmatched: 9. The germline CDR1 and CDR2 sequences are PRHDT and FYEKMQ (reference sequence). The CDR3 has 15 amino acids. The CDR3 reads CASSAGTGGVNEQFF. CDR3 coding DNA: TGTGCCAGCAGCGCCGGGACAGGTGGGGTCAATGAGCAGTTCTTC.

V and J are TRBV7-9 and TRBJ2-2; the D is unclear. CDR3 length equals 14 residues. Germline CDR1 and CDR2: SEHNR and FQNEAQ (reference sequence). V was shortened by 2 bases and J by 5 bases, with 9 bases between the two germline ends. The CDR3 protein is CASSLKTLTGELFF. The CDR3 coding sequence is TGTGCCAGCAGCTTAAAAACGCTGACCGGGGAGCTGTTTTTT.

This chain joins TRBV6-6 and TRBJ2-1, with 8 nucleotides matching TRBD2. Per the germline V gene, CDR1 is MNHNY and CDR2 is SVGAGI (reference sequence). The CDR3 has 14 residues. The V and J ends lost 2 bases and 8 bases, in that order; junction bases with no gene match: 5. The CDR3 here is CASSYGIAGYEQFF. In DNA, the CDR3 is TGTGCCAGCAGTTACGGAATAGCGGGATATGAGCAGTTCTTC.

Here the CDR3 reads CASSMGQYYEQYF. In DNA form, the CDR3 reads TGTGCCAGTAGTATGGGTCAGTACTACGAGCAGTACTTC. The genes are TRBV19 and TRBJ2-7; D uncertain. V lost 3 bases, J lost 3 bases, and 9 bases lay in between. Germline V gives CDR1 LNHDA, CDR2 SQIVND (reference sequence). CDR3 length: 13 amino acids. Based on the CDR3 plus reference TRBV19 and TRBJ2-7, the full variable domain is DGGITQSPKYLFRKEGQNVTLSCEQNLNHDAMYWYRQDPGQGLRLIYYSQIVNDFQKGDIAEGYSVSREKKESFPLTVTSAQKNPTAFYLCASSMGQYYEQYFGPGTRLTVT.

This chain connects TRBV9 to TRBJ2-3, with 12 bases lining up with TRBD2. CDR1 and CDR2 (germline): SGDLS, YYNGEE. This CDR3 region has 18 residues. J lost 0 bases, V lost 2 bases, and 7 bases had no gene match. This chain's CDR3 is CASSVTSGRTSSTDTQYF. CDR3 coding DNA: TGTGCCAGCAGCGTCACTAGCGGGAGGACCTCTAGCACAGATACGCAGTATTTT.

To note about this clone: This sample includes further DNA sequences coding for the same CDR3. J is TRBJ2-7 and V is TRBV28; D remains unclear. The CDR3 is made up of 13 amino acids. The germline CDR1 and CDR2 sequences are MDHEN and SYDVKM. V lost 3 bases to trimming and J lost 0 bases, with 6 bases between them. This CDR3 is CASSFSSSYEQYF. Here the CDR3 DNA reads TGTGCCAGCAGTTTCAGCAGCTCCTACGAGCAGTACTTC.

This chain connects TRBV11-3 to TRBJ2-1; D gene ambiguous. The germline CDR1 and CDR2 sequences are SGHNT and YENEEA. Trimming removed 5 bases at V and 5 bases at J, with 7 bases between. The CDR3 extends over 12 amino acids. In nucleotides, the CDR3 is TGTGCCAGCAGCCAGACTCACAATGAGCAGTTCTTC. Protein product: CASSQTHNEQFF.

The rearrangement joins TRBV27 to TRBJ2-7; 9 positions match TRBD2. CDR1 is MNHEY, CDR2 SMNVEV, per germline (reference sequence). This CDR3 is 15 amino acids long. V lost 4 bases and J lost 2; bases outside the gene matches: 6. CDR3 DNA: TGTGCCAGCAGTTACCGACTAGCGGTTGCCTACGAGCAGTACTTC. Translating gives CASSYRLAVAYEQYF.

The gene calls are TRBV27 and TRBJ2-3, with TRBD2 matching 9 bases. Germline lookup yields CDR1 MNHEY and CDR2 SMNVEV (reference sequence). This CDR3 is built from 15 residues. V shed 10 bases and J 1 base; nucleotides not matched to a gene: 9. The CDR3 coding sequence is TGTGCCACCTGGGATAGCGGGAGTGGCACAGATACGCAGTATTTT. Encoded protein: CATWDSGSGTDTQYF.

The CDR3 nucleotides are TGTGCCAGTACCGGGACCCAGGGACCATATGACTATGGCTACACCTTC. Its translation is CASTGTQGPYDYGYTF. The chain employs TRBV19 and TRBJ1-2; TRBD1 might be the D (5 bases). Looked up from germline, CDR1 is LNHDA and CDR2 is SQIVND (reference sequence). Trimming stripped 7 bases from V and 3 bases from J, with 21 bases between. The CDR3 spans 16 residues. Together with reference TRBV19 and TRBJ1-2, the CDR3 gives the full variable domain: DGGITQSPKYLFRKEGQNVTLSCEQNLNHDAMYWYRQDPGQGLRLIYYSQIVNDFQKGDIAEGYSVSREKKESFPLTVTSAQKNPTAFYLCASTGTQGPYDYGYTFGSGTRLTVV.

This clone was seen a single time. The CDR3 DNA follows: TGTGCCAGCAGCTTAGTCATAACCGGGACTCGGCATCTCCTCGAGCAGTACTTC. Its translation is CASSLVITGTRHLLEQYF. The V call is TRBV11-1, the J call TRBJ2-7; TRBD2 might be the D (6 bases). The germline CDR1 and CDR2 sequences are SGHAT and FQDESV (reference sequence). The CDR3 runs to 18 residues. With 1 base removed from V and 6 bases from J, the gap between germline ends came to 25 bases.

The genes are TRBV6-1 and TRBJ2-1, with 11 bases fitting TRBD2. Germline CDR1 and CDR2: MNHNS and SASEGT. This CDR3 has 14 residues. The V and J ends lost 4 bases and 6 bases, in that order; junction bases with no gene match: 2. The chain's CDR3 is CASSGLAGINEQFF. CDR3 coding DNA: TGTGCCAGCAGTGGACTAGCGGGAATCAATGAGCAGTTCTTC.